The following is a TCR beta chain sequence with its context. No antigen is known for it. Base quality data are lacking; no much larger clone is found one base away. The entire amount of isolated RNA was reverse transcribed using the High Capacity cDNA Reverse Transcription Kit, so the sequenced TCRB transcripts were expressed ones. Deep immunoSEQ sequencing was applied to naive, central memory and regulatory T cell samples, giving an average of roughly 3.3 million total reads per sample. Sorted cells were lysed in RLT buffer, and RNA was extracted using DNase-treated RNeasy Micro or Mini kits according to cell number. To prevent cross-contamination, each cell subset was processed individually, whereas patient and healthy donor samples were processed jointly. Using the immunoSEQ multiplex PCR, TCRB sequences were amplified from cDNA into 87-bp fragments spanning the CDR3 region. Amplicons were sequenced on the Illumina HiSeq platform. The source study handled its data this way. Synthetic template baselines were used to correct PCR bias computationally, reads within Hamming distance 2 were collapsed, and singletons that could not be merged were discarded. By aligning reads against IMGT, V, D and J genes, CDR3 length, and insertions or deletions at six rearrangement sites were assigned. Within each subset, clonotype counts were normalized to the number of sorted cells before true diversity and Gini coefficients were calculated with the tcR R package. Repertoire sharing was quantified using the overlap coefficient calculated on TCRB nucleotide sequences. As a proxy for the pre-selection repertoire, out-of-frame TCRB sequences from naive cells were analyzed. As stored in TCRdb, this immuneACCESS dataset retains in-frame rearrangements with V and J assigned. A fraction of the clones does not appear; measured against another copy, unresolved V genes explain less than half of the discrepancy, and the remainder lacks a known reason. The V and J calls and clone size come from that table; D and trimming were worked out from the DNA. The sample records about 900,000 clones, roughly a sixth of which are singletons. Around 0.02% of the sample rests with the top ten.

This sample was included in a study of beta chain features in type 1 diabetes listed by TCRdb under 2018. Describing the broader study: No differences in mean age, gender distribution, total cell number or subset yield were found between patients and healthy donors. A total of roughly 100 million sorted cells were examined across all samples, and the number of cells per subset was strongly correlated with RNA yield. The study compared TCRB repertoires of sorted circulating CD4+ T cell subsets between recently diagnosed type 1 diabetes patients and matched healthy donors. Regulatory and stem cell-like memory subsets were obtained from only 8 patients and roughly 8 healthy donors, while naive and central memory subsets were obtained from all 30 or so donors.

Each donor gave one peripheral blood draw, averaging roughly 0.11 L, which was collected into heparinised tubes. Using a panel that included CD45RO, CCR7, CD25, CD127, CD95 and CD27, naive, central memory, regulatory and stem cell-like memory CD4+ T cells were sorted on a BD FACSAria II. Purity was above 98% for every sorted population. Right away, PBMCs were isolated by Lymphoprep density gradient centrifugation and were stained directly, with no culture step. So that batch effects would be minimized, each experiment stained and sorted samples in pairs, pairing one healthy donor with one patient. Overall results and qualifications from the work: Sequencing cDNA rather than genomic DNA could over-represent highly expressing activated cells, although activation and CD3 levels did not differ between groups. Shorter templates might have been favored by PCR, but patient and control samples were amplified and corrected together, so both groups would have been affected equally by any skew. Because small numbers of individuals were included in the HLA sub-analyses, any influence of HLA type on TCRB rearrangement was left unresolved. Type 1 diabetes patients showed a moderate but significant shortening of TCRB CDR3 length in all four CD4+ subsets. Naive, central memory and regulatory TCRB repertoires appeared more similar among patients than among healthy donors. At VDJ recombination sites, type 1 diabetes patients had fewer insertions and more deleted nucleotides, which implies abnormalities in thymic rearrangement.

The germline V gene sets CDR1 to ENHRY and CDR2 to SYGVKD. V was cut back by 3 bases and J by 0 bases, leaving a gap of 15 bases between them. The CDR3 runs 16 amino acids, cysteine and phenylalanine included. Kept here is only the CDR3 DNA, which spans 48 bases and is read in frame from base 1. The specimen sequenced was naive CD4+ T cells from blood. Sample cell subset or site, as interpreted from the label and publication: true naive CD4+ T cells. This clonotype was sampled from a woman between 18 and 29 years old in good health. Recombination linked TRBV10-3 to TRBJ2-7, and perhaps TRBD2 as D gene, on 5 matching bases. The DNA sequence is given as TGTGCCATCAGTGAAGGACGGCTACTAGTCTCCTACGAGCAGTACTTC. Its amino acids are CAISEGRLLVSYEQYF.